This TCR beta chain is from a study of CXCR3-negative and CXCR3-positive naive CD8 T cells. Study as a whole: The total count of TRB reads reached approximately 140 million, and each library contributed about 1.5 +/- 0.3 million. Findings and limits, study-wide: Upon cryopreservation, CXCR3 expression partially decreased, and most assays used fresh PBMCs.

Germline V gives CDR1 SGDLS, CDR2 YYNGEE. The CDR3 sequence is 16 residues long. cDNA libraries for TRB were generated by 5' RACE incorporating UMI labels. TCRdb reprocessed the 5' RACE reads and stores each CDR3 protein as one record, lacking DNA. This sample contains about 48,000 distinct CDR3 sequences. Details on this clonotype: The antigen remains undetermined.

This chain connects TRBV9 to TRBJ2-1; TCRdb's D call of TRBD2 is untestable without DNA. The sequenced sample was memory CD8+ T cells from blood. The receptor's source is a human donor in good health. Some clones in this sample may be carry-over from other donors' samples. CDR3 region: CASSVDTGAPYNEQFF.